This record looks at one T cell receptor beta chain sequence and its context. Using unique molecular identifiers, the investigators prepared the TCRbeta library. Each CDR3 protein is one row after TCRdb ran MiXCR on the PCR reads. The sample has approximately 350,000 distinct CDR3 sequences, 9% to 12% seen once. These data originate in a study of T-cell reconstitution after alpha-beta-depleted transplantation in children. This CDR3 has 16 amino acids. Trimming took 3 bases from V and 2 from J; bases not matched to a gene: 4. Germline assignment: CDR1 SGHRS and CDR2 YFSETQ. V and J are TRBV5-1 and TRBJ1-5; TRBD1 aligns across 11 bases. This material consisted of PBMCs from the stem cell graft donor, taken from the stem cell graft. This sequence originates from a human donor who donated a stem cell graft to a child with acute lymphoblastic leukemia. CDR3 nucleotide sequence: TGCGCCAGCAGCTGGGGGACAGGGGGTGGCAATCAGCCCCAGCATTTT. Residues: CASSWGTGGGNQPQHF.